This TCR beta chain comes out of a study of T cell repertoires in cytomegalovirus infection. TCRdb redid the calling of the reads with MiXCR, one entry per CDR3 protein. The data hold approximately 500,000 distinct CDR3 sequences, with 16% observed a single time. The CDR3 has 15 residues. Germline V lookup: CDR1 MDHEN, CDR2 SYDVKM. V lost 5 bases and J 10 bases, leaving 21 bases between the germline ends. This clonotype was seen at least ten times. Material for sequencing was CD8+ T cells from PBMCs. This TCR came from a human donor in good health (CMV status not recorded). Some clones in this sample may be carry-over from other donors' samples. The V call is TRBV28, the J call TRBJ2-1; the D gene is possibly TRBD1 (6 bases). The CDR3 bases are TGTGCCAGCAGTCGACCACCTCCTAGAGGGACAGAGCAGTTCTTC. This encodes CASSRPPPRGTEQFF. The full variable domain, its missing parts supplied by reference TRBV28 and TRBJ2-1, is DVKVTQSSRYLVKRTGEKVFLECVQDMDHENMFWYRQDPGLGLRLIYFSYDVKMKEKGDIPEGYSVSREKKERFSLILESASTNQTSMYLCASSRPPPRGTEQFFGPGTRLTVL.